Listed below are T cell receptor beta chains from one sample, sequenced in a study of cytomegalovirus exposure and HLA in healthy donors. Here immunoSEQ multiplex PCR was the method, and the copy in TCRdb shows in-frame clones only, minus some. The data hold 130,000 to 150,000 clones, with approximately 90% observed a single time. Sequencing was performed on PBMCs. Receptors originate from a woman under 40 in good health and CMV-seropositive. The CDR3 runs from the conserved cysteine through the conserved F or W. Each record gives: clone size, D gene, J gene, V gene, CDR3 protein, CDR3 DNA. A D gene is named only where the DNA matches it firmly. The listing skips clone size in some rows; elsewhere it reads once, few, many or a size class.

clone size: NA; D gene: NA; J gene: TRBJ1-1; V gene: TRBV5-1; CDR3 protein: CASSLSWSREVSFF; CDR3 DNA: TGCGCCAGCAGCTTGAGTTGGTCCCGGGAGGTGTCTTTCTTT
clone size: NA; D gene: TRBD2; J gene: TRBJ2-3; V gene: TRBV28; CDR3 protein: CATIKSSGRRTDTQYF; CDR3 DNA: TGTGCCACCATCAAGAGTAGCGGGAGGAGGACGGATACGCAGTATTTT
clone size: NA; D gene: NA; J gene: TRBJ2-7; V gene: TRBV11-2; CDR3 protein: CASSFDSLSDEQYF; CDR3 DNA: TGTGCCAGCAGCTTCGACAGTCTTTCCGACGAGCAGTACTTC
clone size: NA; D gene: TRBD1; J gene: TRBJ1-5; V gene: TRBV6-5; CDR3 protein: CASRKSDRGNQPQHF; CDR3 DNA: TGTGCCAGCAGAAAATCCGACAGGGGCAATCAGCCCCAGCATTTT
clone size: NA; D gene: TRBD1; J gene: TRBJ2-3; V gene: TRBV5-6; CDR3 protein: CASSWAGTGTDTQYF; CDR3 DNA: TGTGCCAGCAGCTGGGCGGGGACAGGGACAGATACGCAGTATTTT
clone size: few; D gene: NA; J gene: TRBJ2-7; V gene: TRBV14; CDR3 protein: CASSQGGRALYYEQYF; CDR3 DNA: TGTGCCAGCAGCCAAGGGGGGCGGGCGCTCTACTACGAGCAGTACTTC
clone size: NA; D gene: NA; J gene: TRBJ1-3; V gene: TRBV7-2; CDR3 protein: CASSLAGGNTIYF; CDR3 DNA: TGTGCCAGCAGCTTAGCGGGCGGAAACACCATATATTTT
clone size: NA; D gene: TRBD1; J gene: TRBJ1-1; V gene: TRBV18; CDR3 protein: CASSPFTGVRNTEAFF; CDR3 DNA: TGTGCCAGCTCACCGTTCACAGGGGTTAGGAACACTGAAGCTTTCTTT
clone size: NA; D gene: NA; J gene: TRBJ2-5; V gene: TRBV28; CDR3 protein: CASSPIGQQETQYF; CDR3 DNA: TGTGCCAGCAGTCCTATTGGACAGCAAGAGACCCAGTACTTC
clone size: NA; D gene: NA; J gene: TRBJ2-1; V gene: TRBV5-6; CDR3 protein: CASSGGTLNNEQFF; CDR3 DNA: TGTGCCAGCAGCGGCGGGACTCTGAACAATGAGCAGTTCTTC
clone size: few; D gene: NA; J gene: TRBJ2-7; V gene: TRBV4-1; CDR3 protein: CASSEIQGSYEQYF; CDR3 DNA: TGCGCCAGCAGCGAGATACAGGGTTCCTACGAGCAGTACTTC
clone size: NA; D gene: TRBD1; J gene: TRBJ2-6; V gene: TRBV7-2; CDR3 protein: CASSLAPTGAGSPGANVLTF; CDR3 DNA: TGTGCCAGCAGCTTAGCCCCGACAGGGGCCGGTTCCCCTGGGGCCAACGTCCTGACTTTC
clone size: NA; D gene: NA; J gene: TRBJ1-1; V gene: TRBV7-9; CDR3 protein: CASSPYTEAFF; CDR3 DNA: TGTGCCAGCAGCCCTTACACTGAAGCTTTCTTT
clone size: NA; D gene: NA; J gene: TRBJ2-1; V gene: TRBV7-9; CDR3 protein: CASFDNEQFF; CDR3 DNA: TGTGCCAGCTTCGACAATGAGCAGTTCTTC
clone size: NA; D gene: NA; J gene: TRBJ2-7; V gene: TRBV27; CDR3 protein: CASSLSTGFYEQYF; CDR3 DNA: TGTGCCAGCAGTTTATCAACGGGATTCTACGAGCAGTACTTC
clone size: NA; D gene: NA; J gene: TRBJ2-1; V gene: TRBV11-3; CDR3 protein: CASSLQYSYNEQFF; CDR3 DNA: TGTGCCAGCAGCTTACAGTATTCCTACAATGAGCAGTTCTTC
clone size: NA; D gene: TRBD2; J gene: TRBJ2-3; V gene: TRBV9; CDR3 protein: CASSEGTSGYTDTQYF; CDR3 DNA: TGTGCCAGCAGCGAGGGGACTAGCGGGTACACAGATACGCAGTATTTT
clone size: NA; D gene: TRBD1; J gene: TRBJ2-1; V gene: TRBV25-1; CDR3 protein: CASSESPGQGEGDEQFF; CDR3 DNA: TGTGCCAGCAGTGAATCTCCGGGACAGGGGGAAGGGGATGAGCAGTTCTTC
clone size: NA; D gene: TRBD1; J gene: TRBJ2-1; V gene: TRBV5-1; CDR3 protein: CASSLSTGNANEQFF; CDR3 DNA: TGCGCCAGCAGCTTGTCGACAGGGAATGCCAATGAGCAGTTCTTC
clone size: once; D gene: TRBD1; J gene: TRBJ2-1; V gene: TRBV10-3; CDR3 protein: CAISSPLRQGVSYNEQFF; CDR3 DNA: TGTGCCATCAGTTCTCCCCTTAGACAGGGCGTCTCCTACAATGAGCAGTTCTTC
clone size: NA; D gene: TRBD1; J gene: TRBJ2-1; V gene: TRBV6-5; CDR3 protein: CASSYRDRYNEQFF; CDR3 DNA: TGTGCCAGCAGTTACAGGGACAGGTACAATGAGCAGTTCTTC
clone size: NA; D gene: TRBD1; J gene: TRBJ2-7; V gene: TRBV13; CDR3 protein: CASSSGQDTFEQYF; CDR3 DNA: TGTGCCAGCAGCTCGGGACAGGATACCTTCGAGCAGTACTTC
clone size: once; D gene: NA; J gene: TRBJ2-7; V gene: TRBV7-9; CDR3 protein: CASSPPRGYWEWGDEQYF; CDR3 DNA: TGTGCCAGCAGCCCACCCCGGGGATACTGGGAGTGGGGTGACGAGCAGTACTTC
clone size: NA; D gene: NA; J gene: TRBJ2-7; V gene: TRBV11-2; CDR3 protein: CASSLVSYEQYF; CDR3 DNA: TGTGCCAGCAGCTTAGTATCCTACGAGCAGTACTTC
clone size: NA; D gene: NA; J gene: TRBJ2-7; V gene: TRBV27; CDR3 protein: CASRGQGNPYEQYF; CDR3 DNA: TGTGCCAGCCGCGGGCAGGGGAATCCCTACGAGCAGTACTTC
clone size: once; D gene: TRBD1; J gene: TRBJ2-1; V gene: TRBV10-3; CDR3 protein: CAISLEGGTDNEQFF; CDR3 DNA: TGTGCCATCAGCCTAGAAGGGGGCACGGACAATGAGCAGTTCTTC
clone size: NA; D gene: NA; J gene: TRBJ1-3; V gene: TRBV2; CDR3 protein: CASSVTVSGNTIYF; CDR3 DNA: TGTGCCAGCAGTGTTACAGTCTCTGGAAACACCATATATTTT
clone size: NA; D gene: TRBD2; J gene: TRBJ2-7; V gene: TRBV5-1; CDR3 protein: CASSSGGSGAYEQYF; CDR3 DNA: TGCGCCAGCAGCTCCGGGGGGAGCGGGGCCTACGAGCAGTACTTC
clone size: NA; D gene: NA; J gene: TRBJ1-1; V gene: TRBV2; CDR3 protein: CASSDNLNTEAFF; CDR3 DNA: TGTGCCAGTTCCGACAACCTGAACACTGAAGCTTTCTTT
clone size: NA; D gene: NA; J gene: TRBJ1-5; V gene: TRBV28; CDR3 protein: CASSFAGDSNQPQHF; CDR3 DNA: TGTGCCAGCAGTTTCGCAGGGGATAGCAATCAGCCCCAGCATTTT
clone size: NA; D gene: NA; J gene: TRBJ2-7; V gene: TRBV18; CDR3 protein: CASSPTAGGHEQYF; CDR3 DNA: TGTGCCAGCTCACCGACGGCCGGAGGGCACGAGCAGTACTTC
clone size: NA; D gene: TRBD1; J gene: TRBJ1-4; V gene: TRBV5-1; CDR3 protein: CASRQGNEKLFF; CDR3 DNA: TGCGCCAGTAGACAGGGGAATGAAAAACTGTTTTTT
clone size: few; D gene: TRBD1; J gene: TRBJ1-2; V gene: TRBV6-1; CDR3 protein: CASSEPPRGQFGYTF; CDR3 DNA: TGTGCCAGCAGTGAACCCCCCAGGGGGCAGTTTGGCTACACCTTC
clone size: NA; D gene: TRBD1; J gene: TRBJ1-1; V gene: TRBV28; CDR3 protein: CASSVTGTGKEAFF; CDR3 DNA: TGTGCCAGCAGTGTGACCGGGACAGGGAAGGAAGCTTTCTTT
clone size: NA; D gene: NA; J gene: TRBJ2-1; V gene: TRBV28; CDR3 protein: CASKGELLEQFF; CDR3 DNA: TGTGCCAGCAAGGGGGAGCTACTTGAGCAGTTCTTC
clone size: once; D gene: TRBD2; J gene: TRBJ2-5; V gene: TRBV5-1; CDR3 protein: CASSLGLAGGRGETQYF; CDR3 DNA: TGCGCCAGCAGCTTGGGACTAGCGGGAGGGCGGGGAGAGACCCAGTACTTC
clone size: NA; D gene: NA; J gene: TRBJ2-1; V gene: TRBV18; CDR3 protein: CASSPQQDYNEQFF; CDR3 DNA: TGTGCCAGCTCACCACAACAGGACTACAATGAGCAGTTCTTC
clone size: once; D gene: NA; J gene: TRBJ2-7; V gene: TRBV5-1; CDR3 protein: CASSGGTEQYF; CDR3 DNA: TGCGCCAGCAGCGGGGGGACCGAGCAGTACTTC
clone size: NA; D gene: NA; J gene: TRBJ2-3; V gene: TRBV28; CDR3 protein: CASSSTSGTSTDTQYF; CDR3 DNA: TGTGCCAGCAGCTCGACTAGTGGGACTAGCACAGATACGCAGTATTTT
clone size: NA; D gene: TRBD1; J gene: TRBJ1-5; V gene: TRBV6-5; CDR3 protein: CASSNGQGYQPQHF; CDR3 DNA: TGTGCCAGCAGTAATGGACAGGGTTATCAGCCCCAGCATTTT